This T cell receptor beta chain was found in a study of T cells in women clearing cervical HPV infection. Study background: Blood came at first lesion visit for cases, post-clearance for controls. Case blood was drawn a median about 150 days after lesion detection. HLA type stays a possible confounder, typing being limited.

TCRdb's copy holds only in-frame clones and misses some; the assay was immunoSEQ multiplex PCR. The table lists around 30,000 clones, with 2.8% in the top ten. V was clipped by 3 bases and J by 10 bases; unmatched bases: 8. The germline gives CDR1 SGHDT, CDR2 YYEEEE. The CDR3 contains 15 residues. As to this clone: With the read ending 3 residues before the CDR3 end, the germline J gene is used to fill in that end.

The chain joins TRBV5-6 to TRBJ1-6, with 9 bases lining up with TRBD1. Sequences were obtained from blood buffy coat. This TCR came from a woman aged 18-70 years with a cervical HPV16 infection that either progressed to CIN3+ or cleared (not recorded which). CDR3 DNA, as far as it was read: TGTGCCAGCAGCTCCGAACAGGGGGCGAGATCACCC. This gives the protein CASSSEQGARSP. The complete CDR3 protein is CASSSEQGARSPLHF.